One sample yielded the 25 T cell receptor beta chains listed below, sequenced in a study of cytomegalovirus exposure and HLA in healthy donors. Sequenced by immunoSEQ multiplex PCR; TCRdb stores in-frame clones only, minus some. Among tens of thousands of clones, approximately 95% were seen once, and the ten largest hold 1.5% to 2%. Sequenced: PBMCs. Every receptor here comes from a man in his late teens or twenties in good health and CMV-seropositive.

This clone was observed a single time. The chain carries TRBV7-9 and TRBJ2-7, with 7 bases identical to TRBD1. CDR1 is SEHNR, CDR2 FQNEAQ, per germline (reference sequence). Germline trimming cut 3 bases from V and 3 bases from J; bases unmatched to any gene: 14. CDR3 length: 17 amino acids. The CDR3 region has the DNA TGTGCCAGCAGCTTCCGGGTTCTGACAGGGAATAACTACGAGCAGTACTTC. Its translation: CASSFRVLTGNNYEQYF.

As DNA, the CDR3 is TGCGCCAGCAGCTTGGGAAGCCGAGCCGAGCAGTACTTC. It is translated as CASSLGSRAEQYF. The chain uses TRBV5-1 and TRBJ2-7; D ambiguous. The length of the CDR3 is 13 residues. Trimming stripped 0 bases from V and 6 bases from J, with 10 bases between. Per the germline V gene, CDR1 is SGHRS and CDR2 is YFSETQ.

The chain combines TRBV5-1 with TRBJ2-7; TRBD2 is a possible D gene (5 bases). The CDR3 has 14 residues. Germline V CDR1 and CDR2: SGHRS, YFSETQ. V lost 5 bases and J 1 base, leaving 13 bases between the germline ends. DNA of the CDR3: TGCGCCAGCAGTAGGTCAGACTATTCCTACGAGCAGTACTTC. This codes for CASSRSDYSYEQYF.

CDR3 bases: TGCGCCAGCAGCTTGGAGGCAGGTCCGCACACCGGGGAGCTGTTTTTT. The encoded protein is CASSLEAGPHTGELFF. This chain connects TRBV5-1 to TRBJ2-2; no firm D call. Trimming cost V 0 bases and J 3 bases, with 12 bases left between them. This CDR3 region has 16 residues. Germline CDR1 SGHRS, CDR2 YFSETQ.

The chain couples TRBV7-9 to TRBJ1-5; 7 positions match TRBD1. Germline V gene lookup returns CDR1 SEHNR and CDR2 FQNEAQ (reference sequence). The CDR3 has 15 residues. V lost 4 bases and J lost 7; bases outside the gene matches: 10. CDR3 bases: TGTGCCAGCAGCTCGCACGAGACAGGGTACCAGCCCCAGCATTTT. As protein: CASSSHETGYQPQHF.

This clone appeared once. V is TRBV6-5 and J is TRBJ2-1, with a weak D call TRBD1 (5 bases). This CDR3 is 11 amino acids long. The V gene's germline CDR1 is MNHEY and CDR2 SVGAGI. V was pared by 5 bases and J by 7 bases, with 6 bases between. DNA of the CDR3: TGTGCCAGCAGTAGGGGTAATGAGCAGTTCTTC. It encodes CASSRGNEQFF.

The gene calls are TRBV6-5 and TRBJ1-1, with a possible D match to TRBD1 (5 bases). The V end lost 6 bases, the J end lost 5 bases, and 16 bases lay between the germline ends. CDR1 MNHEY and CDR2 SVGAGI come from the germline V gene. The CDR3 is 14 amino acids. The CDR3 protein is CASRRQGVWTEAFF. CDR3 sequence (DNA): TGTGCCAGCAGGCGACAAGGGGTTTGGACTGAAGCTTTCTTT.

The J gene is TRBJ1-1, the V gene TRBV2; a weak D match, TRBD1 (5 bases). Trimming removed 5 bases at V and 6 bases at J, with 13 bases between. CDR1 and CDR2 (germline): SNHLY, FYNNEI. This CDR3 is built from 13 residues. The CDR3 bases are TGTGCCAGCAGTAACAGGTTTAGGGCTGAAGCTTTCTTT. Its translation is CASSNRFRAEAFF.

V and J are TRBV28 and TRBJ1-2; D not certain. The CDR3 is made up of 12 amino acids. The germline V gene encodes CDR1 MDHEN and CDR2 SYDVKM. V lost 4 bases and J lost 5, with 8 bases in between. The CDR3 DNA reads as TGTGCCAGCAGTTCCCCCGGGTATGGCTACACCTTC. Translated, it gives CASSSPGYGYTF.

This rearrangement joins TRBV5-1 to TRBJ1-1, with no clear D. The V gene's germline CDR1 is SGHRS and CDR2 YFSETQ. Between the trimmed V and J ends, which lost 3 bases and 5 bases, there was a span of 11 bases. The CDR3 is 13 amino acids. The CDR3 loop reads CASSSPPGTEAFF. Written as DNA, the CDR3 is TGCGCCAGCAGCTCCCCACCGGGAACTGAAGCTTTCTTT. Full variable domain (remainder filled in from reference TRBV5-1 and TRBJ1-1): KAGVTQTPRYLIKTRGQQVTLSCSPISGHRSVSWYQQTPGQGLQFLFEYFSETQRNKGNFPGRFSGRQFSNSRSEMNVSTLELGDSALYLCASSSPPGTEAFFGQGTRLTVV.

The chain joins TRBV27 to TRBJ2-7; tentative D call: TRBD2 (5 bases). The CDR3 totals 14 residues. Germline loops: CDR1 MNHEY, CDR2 SMNVEV (reference sequence). V lost 3 bases, J lost 2 bases, and 11 bases lay in between. CDR3 nucleotides: TGTGCCAGCAGTTTCGGGGTCCATGCCTACGAGCAGTACTTC. Its protein product is CASSFGVHAYEQYF.

This clone was found once. V is TRBV9 and J is TRBJ2-5; possibly TRBD2 for D (5 bases). The CDR3 spans 14 residues. V was trimmed by 4 bases and J by 5 bases, leaving 15 bases between them. Germline V lookup: CDR1 SGDLS, CDR2 YYNGEE. Here the CDR3 DNA reads TGTGCCAGCAGCTTCACCGCGGGCGGGGAGACCCAGTACTTC. Translating gives CASSFTAGGETQYF.

The genes are TRBV7-8 and TRBJ1-2; D remains unclear. CDR1 and CDR2 from the germline V gene are SGHVS and FQNEAQ. CDR3 length: 13 residues. Trimming removed 5 bases from V and 5 bases from J, with 12 bases in between. CDR3 loop: CASSLSTLYGYTF. CDR3 in DNA: TGTGCCAGCAGCCTCTCGACACTTTATGGCTACACCTTC.

This rearrangement joins TRBV4-2 to TRBJ2-3; 7 bases line up with TRBD2. The V segment lost 4 bases and the J segment 5 bases; nucleotides outside the gene matches: 15. Germline V gene data show CDR1 as LGHNA and CDR2 as YNFKEQ. This CDR3 comprises 17 residues. The CDR3 protein is CASSLGGEGGGGDTQYF. CDR3 bases: TGTGCCAGCAGCCTGGGGGGGGAGGGAGGAGGTGGAGATACGCAGTATTTT.

The gene calls are TRBV7-8 and TRBJ1-5, with 7 bases that match TRBD1. This CDR3 is built from 15 residues. Germline CDR1 SGHVS, CDR2 FQNEAQ. J was trimmed by 3 bases and V by 5 bases; bases with no gene match: 7. CDR3 residues: CASSRNRGPNQPQHF. CDR3 coding DNA: TGTGCCAGCAGCCGGAACAGGGGTCCCAATCAGCCCCAGCATTTT.

The rearrangement uses TRBV19 and TRBJ2-7, with D possibly being TRBD2 (6 bases). CDR1 is LNHDA, CDR2 SQIVND, per germline (reference sequence). The V end lost 4 bases, the J end lost 2 bases, and 15 bases lay between the germline ends. The CDR3 extends over 15 amino acids. CDR3 protein: CASSRVTRGPYEQYF. CDR3 nucleotide sequence: TGTGCCAGTAGTAGGGTAACGCGGGGTCCCTACGAGCAGTACTTC.

V is TRBV10-3 and J is TRBJ1-1, with D tentatively TRBD1 (6 bases). Germline loops: CDR1 ENHRY, CDR2 SYGVKD. The CDR3 spans 14 residues. The V gene lost 7 bases and the J gene lost 5 bases, with 17 bases spanning the gap. This CDR3 reads CAINRDGMDTEAFF. DNA for the CDR3: TGTGCCATCAACAGGGATGGGATGGATACTGAAGCTTTCTTT.

V and J are TRBV10-3 and TRBJ2-7; D may be TRBD2 (6 bases). The CDR3 contains 13 residues. Trimming removed 9 bases from V and 7 bases from J, with 19 bases in between. The germline gives CDR1 ENHRY, CDR2 SYGVKD. CDR3 sequence: CAMRRRDGWEQYF. The CDR3 coding sequence is TGTGCCATGCGTAGGAGGGATGGGTGGGAGCAGTACTTC.

This clone was found once. The rearrangement uses TRBV7-9 and TRBJ1-2; the match to TRBD1 covers 8 bases. CDR3 length equals 19 residues. CDR1 is SEHNR and CDR2 is FQNEAQ in the germline V gene (reference sequence). The junction had 21 bases not matched to a gene; V was cut back by 5 bases and J by 4 bases. This CDR3 is CASSRPLSEQGVRFYGYTF. The CDR3 DNA reads as TGTGCCAGCAGCCGTCCTCTCTCCGAACAGGGGGTACGATTCTATGGCTACACCTTC.

This clone was seen only once. This chain uses TRBV7-2 with TRBJ1-5; D unresolved. CDR1 is SGHTA, CDR2 FQGNSA, per germline. The CDR3 has 14 amino acids. The V and J ends lost 5 bases and 1 base respectively, with 9 bases between them. The CDR3 nucleotides are TGTGCCAGCAGCCCTCTCGCGAGCAATCAGCCCCAGCATTTT. This sequence encodes CASSPLASNQPQHF.

This chain uses TRBV29-1 with TRBJ1-5; a weak D match, TRBD1 (5 bases). Germline V gives CDR1 SQVTM, CDR2 ANQGSEA. The CDR3 has 12 amino acids. V lost 0 bases to trimming and J lost 7 bases, with 7 bases between them. This chain's CDR3 is CSVEDPGQPQHF. The CDR3 coding sequence is TGCAGCGTTGAAGATCCAGGGCAGCCCCAGCATTTT. Combining the CDR3 with reference TRBV29-1 and TRBJ1-5 gives the whole variable domain SAVISQKPSRDICQRGTSLTIQCQVDSQVTMMFWYRQQPGQSLTLIATANQGSEATYESGFVIDKFPISRPNLTFSTLTVSNMSPEDSSIYLCSVEDPGQPQHFGDGTRLSIL.

The chain links TRBV28 to TRBJ1-5; D gene uncertain. This CDR3 comprises 19 residues. Germline V lookup: CDR1 MDHEN, CDR2 SYDVKM. Between the trimmed V and J ends, which lost 8 bases and 3 bases, there was a span of 29 bases. CDR3 loop: CASHFGVLHSLTPNQPQHF. CDR3 nucleotides: TGTGCCAGCCACTTCGGGGTTTTACACTCCCTGACCCCCAATCAGCCCCAGCATTTT.

V and J are TRBV2 and TRBJ1-1; D is ambiguous. The germline V gene encodes CDR1 SNHLY and CDR2 FYNNEI. The length of the CDR3 is 11 residues. V lost 6 bases to trimming and J lost 5 bases, with 7 bases between them. The CDR3 here is CASRSWTEAFF. Written as DNA, the CDR3 is TGTGCCAGCAGGAGTTGGACTGAAGCTTTCTTT.

CDR3 bases: TGTGCCAGCAGTTTTCAGGGGGCGGTGTCCTACGAGCAGTACTTC. This sequence encodes CASSFQGAVSYEQYF. The chain employs TRBV28 and TRBJ2-7; 8 positions agree with TRBD1. CDR3 size: 15 residues. J lost 1 base, V lost 3 bases, and 5 bases had no gene match. The germline V gene encodes CDR1 MDHEN and CDR2 SYDVKM.

The genes are TRBV10-3 and TRBJ2-1, with 9 positions matching TRBD1. The CDR3 consists of 15 residues. Germline values: CDR1 ENHRY, CDR2 SYGVKD. After removal of 6 bases from V and 6 bases from J, the junction contained 9 bases not matched to a gene. CDR3: CAIRPGTGNSNEQFF. The DNA for the CDR3 is TGTGCCATCAGGCCCGGGACAGGGAACTCCAATGAGCAGTTCTTC.